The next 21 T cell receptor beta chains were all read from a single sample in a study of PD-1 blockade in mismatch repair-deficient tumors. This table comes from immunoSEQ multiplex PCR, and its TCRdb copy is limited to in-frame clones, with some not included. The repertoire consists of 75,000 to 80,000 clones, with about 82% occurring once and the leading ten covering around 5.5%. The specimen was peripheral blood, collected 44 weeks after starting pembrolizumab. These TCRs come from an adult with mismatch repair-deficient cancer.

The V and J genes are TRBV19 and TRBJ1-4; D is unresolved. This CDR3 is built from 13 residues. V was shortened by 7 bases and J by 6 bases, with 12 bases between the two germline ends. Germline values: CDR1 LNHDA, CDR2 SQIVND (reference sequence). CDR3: CASKAGWDEKLFF. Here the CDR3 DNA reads TGTGCCAGTAAGGCAGGATGGGATGAAAAACTGTTTTTT.

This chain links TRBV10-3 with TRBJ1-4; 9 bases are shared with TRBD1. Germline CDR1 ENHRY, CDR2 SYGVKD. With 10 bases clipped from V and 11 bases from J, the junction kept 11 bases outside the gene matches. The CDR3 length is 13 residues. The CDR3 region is CATLRRQGEKLFF. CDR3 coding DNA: TGTGCCACTCTCCGGCGACAGGGGGAGAAACTGTTTTTT.

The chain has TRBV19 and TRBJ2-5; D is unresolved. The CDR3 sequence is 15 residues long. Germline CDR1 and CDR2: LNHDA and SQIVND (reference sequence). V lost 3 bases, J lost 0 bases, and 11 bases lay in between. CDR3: CASSIRRRDQETQYF. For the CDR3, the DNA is TGTGCCAGTAGTATTAGGAGACGGGACCAAGAGACCCAGTACTTC.

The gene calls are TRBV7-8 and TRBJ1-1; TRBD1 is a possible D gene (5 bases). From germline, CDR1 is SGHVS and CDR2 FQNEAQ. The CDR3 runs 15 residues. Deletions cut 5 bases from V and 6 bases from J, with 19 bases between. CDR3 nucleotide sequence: TGTGCCAGCAGCCCGTGGGACCCTCAACAGTCTGAAGCTTTCTTT. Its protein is CASSPWDPQQSEAFF.

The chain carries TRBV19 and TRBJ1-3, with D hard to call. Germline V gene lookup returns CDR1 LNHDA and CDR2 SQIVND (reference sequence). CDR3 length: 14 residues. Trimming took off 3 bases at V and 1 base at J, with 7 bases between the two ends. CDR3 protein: CASSMMSSGNTIYF. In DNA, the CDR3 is TGTGCCAGTAGTATGATGAGTTCTGGAAACACCATATATTTT.

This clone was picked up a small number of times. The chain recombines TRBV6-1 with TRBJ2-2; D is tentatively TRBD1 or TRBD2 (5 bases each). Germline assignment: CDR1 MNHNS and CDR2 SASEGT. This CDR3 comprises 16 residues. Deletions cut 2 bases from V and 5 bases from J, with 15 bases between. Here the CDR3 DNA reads TGTGCCAGCAGTGAATTTGGGACGTACGATACCGGGGAGCTGTTTTTT. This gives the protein CASSEFGTYDTGELFF.

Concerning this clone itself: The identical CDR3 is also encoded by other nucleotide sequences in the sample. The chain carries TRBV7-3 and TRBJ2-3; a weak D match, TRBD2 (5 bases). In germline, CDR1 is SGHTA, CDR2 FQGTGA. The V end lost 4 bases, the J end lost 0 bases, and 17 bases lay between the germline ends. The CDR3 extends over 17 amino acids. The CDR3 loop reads CASSSGGPFSSTDTQYF. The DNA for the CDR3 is TGTGCCAGCAGCTCCGGCGGGCCGTTCTCCAGCACAGATACGCAGTATTTT.

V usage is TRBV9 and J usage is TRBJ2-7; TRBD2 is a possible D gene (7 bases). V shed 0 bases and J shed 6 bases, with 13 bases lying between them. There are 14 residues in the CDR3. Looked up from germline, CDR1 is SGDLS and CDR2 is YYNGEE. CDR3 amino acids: CASSVERDIGEQYF. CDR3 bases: TGTGCCAGCAGCGTAGAGCGGGACATAGGCGAGCAGTACTTC.

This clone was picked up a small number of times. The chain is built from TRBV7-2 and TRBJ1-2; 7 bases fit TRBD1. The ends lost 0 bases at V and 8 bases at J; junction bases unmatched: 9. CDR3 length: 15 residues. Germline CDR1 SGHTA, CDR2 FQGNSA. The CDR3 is CASSLAQTGHRGYTF. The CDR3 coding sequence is TGTGCCAGCAGCTTAGCGCAGACAGGGCATAGAGGCTACACCTTC.

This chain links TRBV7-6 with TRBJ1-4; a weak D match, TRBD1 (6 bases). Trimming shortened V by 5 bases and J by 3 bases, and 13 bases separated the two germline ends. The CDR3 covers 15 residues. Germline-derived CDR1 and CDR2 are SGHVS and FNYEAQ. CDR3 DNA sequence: TGTGCCAGCAGCCCCAGGACAGCGTCTAATGAAAAACTGTTTTTT. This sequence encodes CASSPRTASNEKLFF.

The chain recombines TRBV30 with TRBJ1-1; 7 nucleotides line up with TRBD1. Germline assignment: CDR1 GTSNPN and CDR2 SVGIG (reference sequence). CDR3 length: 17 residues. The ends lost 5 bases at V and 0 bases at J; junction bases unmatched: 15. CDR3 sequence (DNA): TGTGCCTGGTCAACCGGGACAGAAATCCGAGTGAACACTGAAGCTTTCTTT. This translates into CAWSTGTEIRVNTEAFF.

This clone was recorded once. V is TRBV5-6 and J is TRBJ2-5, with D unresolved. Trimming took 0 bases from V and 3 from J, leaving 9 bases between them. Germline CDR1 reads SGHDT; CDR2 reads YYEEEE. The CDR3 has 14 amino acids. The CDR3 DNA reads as TGTGCCAGCAGCTTGGAACTCCTTGAAGAGACCCAGTACTTC. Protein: CASSLELLEETQYF.

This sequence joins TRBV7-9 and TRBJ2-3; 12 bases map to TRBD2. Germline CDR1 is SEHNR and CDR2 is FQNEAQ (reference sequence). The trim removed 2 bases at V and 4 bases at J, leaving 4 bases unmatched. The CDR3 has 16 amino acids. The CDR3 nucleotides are TGTGCCAGCAGCTTAATACTAGCGGGAGGAGCAGATACGCAGTATTTT. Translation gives CASSLILAGGADTQYF. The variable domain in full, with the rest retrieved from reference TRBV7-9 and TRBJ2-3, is DTGVSQNPRHKITKRGQNVTFRCDPISEHNRLYWYRQTLGQGPEFLTYFQNEAQLEKSRLLSDRFSAERPKGSFSTLEIQRTEQGDSAMYLCASSLILAGGADTQYFGPGTRLTVL.

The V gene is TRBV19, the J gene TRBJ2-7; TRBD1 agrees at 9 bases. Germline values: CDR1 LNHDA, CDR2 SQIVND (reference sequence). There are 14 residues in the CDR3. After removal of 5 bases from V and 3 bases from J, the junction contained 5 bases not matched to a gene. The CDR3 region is CASSPGTGFYEQYF. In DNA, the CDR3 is TGTGCCAGTAGTCCCGGGACAGGGTTCTACGAGCAGTACTTC. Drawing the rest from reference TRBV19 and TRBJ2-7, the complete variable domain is DGGITQSPKYLFRKEGQNVTLSCEQNLNHDAMYWYRQDPGQGLRLIYYSQIVNDFQKGDIAEGYSVSREKKESFPLTVTSAQKNPTAFYLCASSPGTGFYEQYFGPGTRLTVT.

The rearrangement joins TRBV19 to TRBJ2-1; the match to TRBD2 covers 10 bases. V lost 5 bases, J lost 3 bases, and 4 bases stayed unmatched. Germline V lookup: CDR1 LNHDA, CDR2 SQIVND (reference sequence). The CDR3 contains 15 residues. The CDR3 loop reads CASSVAGGGYNEQFF. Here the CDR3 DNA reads TGTGCCAGTAGTGTAGCGGGAGGTGGCTACAATGAGCAGTTCTTC.

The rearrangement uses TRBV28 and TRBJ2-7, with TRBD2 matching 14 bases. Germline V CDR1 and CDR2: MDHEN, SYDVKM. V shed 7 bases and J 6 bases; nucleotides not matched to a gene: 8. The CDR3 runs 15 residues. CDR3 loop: CASNSIGLAGGEQYF. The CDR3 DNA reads TGTGCCAGCAACTCGATAGGACTAGCGGGAGGCGAGCAGTACTTC. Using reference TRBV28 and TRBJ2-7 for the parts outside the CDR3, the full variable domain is DVKVTQSSRYLVKRTGEKVFLECVQDMDHENMFWYRQDPGLGLRLIYFSYDVKMKEKGDIPEGYSVSREKKERFSLILESASTNQTSMYLCASNSIGLAGGEQYFGPGTRLTVT.

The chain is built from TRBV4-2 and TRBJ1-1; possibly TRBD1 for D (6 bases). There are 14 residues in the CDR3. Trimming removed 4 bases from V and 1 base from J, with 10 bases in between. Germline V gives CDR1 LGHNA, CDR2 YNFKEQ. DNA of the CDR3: TGTGCCAGCAGCCTGGACAGTAAGAACACTGAAGCTTTCTTT. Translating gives CASSLDSKNTEAFF.

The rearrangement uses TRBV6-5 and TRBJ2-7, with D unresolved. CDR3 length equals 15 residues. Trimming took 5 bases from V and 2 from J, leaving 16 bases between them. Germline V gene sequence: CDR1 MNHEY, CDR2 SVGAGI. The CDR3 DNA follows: TGTGCCAGCAGTCCGTCGATCTGGTCTCCCTACGAGCAGTACTTC. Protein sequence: CASSPSIWSPYEQYF.

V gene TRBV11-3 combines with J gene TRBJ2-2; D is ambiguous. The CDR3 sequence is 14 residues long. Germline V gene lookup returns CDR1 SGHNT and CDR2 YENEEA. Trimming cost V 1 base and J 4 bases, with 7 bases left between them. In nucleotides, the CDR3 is TGTGCCAGCAGCTTAGGGGTAGTCACCGGGGAGCTGTTTTTT. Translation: CASSLGVVTGELFF.

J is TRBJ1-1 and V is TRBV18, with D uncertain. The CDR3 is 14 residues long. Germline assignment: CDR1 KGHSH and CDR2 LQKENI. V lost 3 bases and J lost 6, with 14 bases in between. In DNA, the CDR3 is TGTGCCAGCTCACCCCCCAGTTTGGGCGCTGAAGCTTTCTTT. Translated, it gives CASSPPSLGAEAFF.

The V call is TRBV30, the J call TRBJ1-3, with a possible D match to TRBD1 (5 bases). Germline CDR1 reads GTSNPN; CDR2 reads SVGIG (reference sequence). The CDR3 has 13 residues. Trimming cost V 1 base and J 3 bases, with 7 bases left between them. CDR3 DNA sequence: TGTGCCTGGAGTGGGGACGGTGGAAACACCATATATTTT. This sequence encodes CAWSGDGGNTIYF.